This T cell receptor beta chain was found in a study of cytomegalovirus exposure and HLA in healthy donors. Findings of the study overall: Upon later analysis, HLA-associated TCR beta chains proved more clonally expanded than other, equally common chains.

With 60 Vbeta and 13 Jbeta primers, the PCR was carried out. Sequenced by immunoSEQ multiplex PCR; TCRdb stores in-frame clones only, minus some. The sample yields about 150,000 clones, around 86% seen once. The CDR3 totals 16 residues. Germline V lookup: CDR1 SEHNR, CDR2 FQNEAQ (reference sequence). V shed 5 bases and J 5 bases; nucleotides not matched to a gene: 8. As concerns this clone: As yet, its antigen is unknown.

The V and J genes are TRBV7-9 and TRBJ2-2, with TRBD1 matching over 10 bases. Specimen: PBMCs. The receptor was derived from a male donor in good health and CMV-seronegative. CDR3 DNA: TGTGCCAGCAGCCCGGGGGACAGGGGAAGGACCGGGGAGCTGTTTTTT. It encodes CASSPGDRGRTGELFF.